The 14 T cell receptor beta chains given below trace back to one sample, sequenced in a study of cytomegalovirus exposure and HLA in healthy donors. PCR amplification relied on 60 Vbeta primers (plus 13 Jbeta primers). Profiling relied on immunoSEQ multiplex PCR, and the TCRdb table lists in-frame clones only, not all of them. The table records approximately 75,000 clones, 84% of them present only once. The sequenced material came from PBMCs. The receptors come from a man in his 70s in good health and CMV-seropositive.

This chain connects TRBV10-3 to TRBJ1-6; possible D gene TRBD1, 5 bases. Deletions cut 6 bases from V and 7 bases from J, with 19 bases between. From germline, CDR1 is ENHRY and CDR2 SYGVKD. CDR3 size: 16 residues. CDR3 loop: CAISAREMKGNSPLHF. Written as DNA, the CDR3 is TGTGCCATCAGCGCCAGGGAAATGAAAGGAAATTCACCCCTCCACTTT.

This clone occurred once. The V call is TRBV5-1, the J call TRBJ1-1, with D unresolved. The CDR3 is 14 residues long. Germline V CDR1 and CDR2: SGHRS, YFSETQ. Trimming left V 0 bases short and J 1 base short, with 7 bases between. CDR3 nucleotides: TGCGCCAGCAGCTTGGACCCACAGAACACTGAAGCTTTCTTT. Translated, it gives CASSLDPQNTEAFF. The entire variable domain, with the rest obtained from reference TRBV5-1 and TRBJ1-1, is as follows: KAGVTQTPRYLIKTRGQQVTLSCSPISGHRSVSWYQQTPGQGLQFLFEYFSETQRNKGNFPGRFSGRQFSNSRSEMNVSTLELGDSALYLCASSLDPQNTEAFFGQGTRLTVV.

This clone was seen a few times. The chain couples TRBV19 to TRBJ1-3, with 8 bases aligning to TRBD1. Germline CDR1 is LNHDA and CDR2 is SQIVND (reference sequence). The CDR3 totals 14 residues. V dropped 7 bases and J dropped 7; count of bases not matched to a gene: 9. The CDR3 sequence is CASTRTGYGNTIYF. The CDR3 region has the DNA TGTGCCAGTACTCGGACAGGGTATGGGAACACCATATATTTT.

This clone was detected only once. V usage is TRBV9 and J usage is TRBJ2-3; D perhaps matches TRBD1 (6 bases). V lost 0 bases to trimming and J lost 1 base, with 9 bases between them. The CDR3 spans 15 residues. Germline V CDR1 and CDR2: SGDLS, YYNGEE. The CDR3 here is CASSVDTGRTDTQYF. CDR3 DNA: TGTGCCAGCAGCGTAGATACAGGGCGCACAGATACGCAGTATTTT.

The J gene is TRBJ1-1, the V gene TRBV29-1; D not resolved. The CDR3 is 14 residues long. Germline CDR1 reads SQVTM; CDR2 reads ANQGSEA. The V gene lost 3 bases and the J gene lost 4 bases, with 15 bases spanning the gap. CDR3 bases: TGCAGCGTTGATCTGCGGGGTGTGGGCACTGAAGCTTTCTTT. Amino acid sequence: CSVDLRGVGTEAFF.

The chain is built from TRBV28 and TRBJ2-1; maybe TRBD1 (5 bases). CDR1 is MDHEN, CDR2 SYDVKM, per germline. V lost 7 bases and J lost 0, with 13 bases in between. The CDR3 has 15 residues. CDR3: CASTHDSLSYNEQFF. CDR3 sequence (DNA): TGTGCCAGCACTCATGACAGTCTCTCCTACAATGAGCAGTTCTTC.

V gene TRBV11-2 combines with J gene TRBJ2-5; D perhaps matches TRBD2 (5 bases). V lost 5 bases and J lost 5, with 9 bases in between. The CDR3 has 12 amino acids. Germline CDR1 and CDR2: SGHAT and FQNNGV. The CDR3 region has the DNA TGTGCCAGCAGCGCGGGTCGCGAGACCCAGTACTTC. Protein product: CASSAGRETQYF.

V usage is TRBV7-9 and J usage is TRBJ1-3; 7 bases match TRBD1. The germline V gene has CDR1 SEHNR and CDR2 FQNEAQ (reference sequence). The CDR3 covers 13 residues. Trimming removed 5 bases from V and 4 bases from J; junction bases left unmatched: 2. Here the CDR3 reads CASSRQGGNTIYF. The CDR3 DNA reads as TGTGCCAGCAGCCGACAGGGCGGAAACACCATATATTTT. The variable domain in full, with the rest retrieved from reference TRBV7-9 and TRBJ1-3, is DTGVSQNPRHKITKRGQNVTFRCDPISEHNRLYWYRQTLGQGPEFLTYFQNEAQLEKSRLLSDRFSAERPKGSFSTLEIQRTEQGDSAMYLCASSRQGGNTIYFGEGSWLTVV.

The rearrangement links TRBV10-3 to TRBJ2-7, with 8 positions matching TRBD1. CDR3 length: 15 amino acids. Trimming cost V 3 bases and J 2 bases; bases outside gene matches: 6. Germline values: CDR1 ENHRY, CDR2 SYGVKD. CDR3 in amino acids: CAISEGQGFAYEQYF. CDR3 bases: TGTGCCATCAGTGAAGGACAGGGTTTCGCCTACGAGCAGTACTTC.

CDR3 in amino acids: CASSSTRWTEAFF. The DNA for the CDR3 is TGTGCCAGCAGCAGCACCCGTTGGACTGAAGCTTTCTTT. The chain uses TRBV7-9 and TRBJ1-1; no clear D. The CDR3 runs 13 residues. CDR1 SEHNR and CDR2 FQNEAQ come from the germline V gene (reference sequence). The V end lost 5 bases, the J end lost 5 bases, and 12 bases lay between the germline ends.

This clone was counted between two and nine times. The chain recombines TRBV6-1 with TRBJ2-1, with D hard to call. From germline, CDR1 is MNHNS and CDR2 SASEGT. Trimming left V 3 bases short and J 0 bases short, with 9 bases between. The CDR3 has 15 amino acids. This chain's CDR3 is CASSDGESSYNEQFF. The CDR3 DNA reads TGTGCCAGCAGTGATGGTGAGAGCTCCTACAATGAGCAGTTCTTC.

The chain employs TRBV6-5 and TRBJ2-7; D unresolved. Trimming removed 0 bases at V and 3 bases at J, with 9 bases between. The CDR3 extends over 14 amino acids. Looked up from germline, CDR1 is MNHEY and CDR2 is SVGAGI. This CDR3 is CASSYSTPGYEQYF. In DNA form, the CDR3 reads TGTGCCAGCAGTTACTCGACCCCGGGCTACGAGCAGTACTTC.

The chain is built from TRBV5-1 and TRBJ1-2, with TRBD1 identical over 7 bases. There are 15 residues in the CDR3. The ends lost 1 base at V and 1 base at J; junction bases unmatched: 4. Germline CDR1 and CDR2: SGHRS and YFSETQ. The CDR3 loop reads CASSLTGASNYGYTF. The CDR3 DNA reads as TGCGCCAGCAGCTTGACAGGGGCGAGTAACTATGGCTACACCTTC.

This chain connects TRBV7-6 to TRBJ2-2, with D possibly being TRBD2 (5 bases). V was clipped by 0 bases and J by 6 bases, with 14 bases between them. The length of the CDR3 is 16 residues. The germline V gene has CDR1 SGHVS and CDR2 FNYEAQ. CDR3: CASSLAASRSAGELFF. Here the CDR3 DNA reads TGTGCCAGCAGCTTAGCGGCTAGCCGGTCTGCCGGGGAGCTGTTTTTT.